These 11 T cell receptor beta chains share one sample of origin, sequenced in a study of blood T cell repertoires in COVID-19. Sequencing used immunoSEQ multiplex PCR; TCRdb keeps in-frame clones, though not all of them. This table holds around 100,000 clones, about 84% found once. Sequenced sample: peripheral blood. These receptors were collected from a man aged 50 to 59 with acute or convalescent COVID-19.

The rearrangement links TRBV7-3 to TRBJ2-1; tentatively, D is TRBD1 (6 bases). The CDR3 length is 15 residues. V was cut by 0 bases and J by 6 bases, with 12 bases left in between. Looked up from germline, CDR1 is SGHTA and CDR2 is FQGTGA. The CDR3 sequence: CASSLTLGGLNEQFF. In nucleotides, the CDR3 is TGTGCCAGCAGCTTAACTCTTGGGGGCCTCAATGAGCAGTTCTTC.

By proportion, this clone is large (0.1 to 1%). The rearrangement links TRBV6-4 to TRBJ2-1; 12 nucleotides align to TRBD2. Germline CDR1 MRHNA, CDR2 SNTAGT. The CDR3 extends over 15 amino acids. The V and J ends lost 6 bases and 8 bases, in that order; junction bases with no gene match: 8. CDR3 DNA: TGTGCCAGCAGCCCACTAGCGGGGGGTAATGATGAGCAGTTCTTC. Translated: CASSPLAGGNDEQFF.

The chain combines TRBV14 with TRBJ2-2, with 10 bases lining up with TRBD1. The length of the CDR3 is 16 residues. Germline V gene sequence: CDR1 SGHDN, CDR2 FVKESK. V was clipped by 3 bases and J by 7 bases; unmatched bases: 8. The DNA for the CDR3 is TGTGCCAGCAGCCAGCTCCGGGACAGGGGTCACGGGGAGCTGTTTTTT. It encodes CASSQLRDRGHGELFF.

The CDR3: CASSSGTANYGYTF. The CDR3 DNA is TGTGCCAGCAGCTCTGGGACAGCCAACTATGGCTACACCTTC. The rearrangement uses TRBV11-2 and TRBJ1-2; 7 bases map to TRBD1. The germline V gene encodes CDR1 SGHAT and CDR2 FQNNGV. Trimming cost V 4 bases and J 2 bases; bases outside gene matches: 4. The CDR3 has 14 residues.

V is TRBV5-4 and J is TRBJ2-7; 7 positions agree with TRBD1. This CDR3 has 13 amino acids. Germline assignment: CDR1 SGHNT and CDR2 YYREEE (reference sequence). The junction had 3 bases not matched to a gene; V was cut back by 4 bases and J by 2 bases. The CDR3 nucleotides are TGTGCCAGCAGCCGGACAGGAACCTACGAGCAGTACGTC. Its protein is CASSRTGTYEQYV.

This chain links TRBV7-7 with TRBJ1-6, with D uncertain. The CDR3 runs 13 residues. From germline, CDR1 is SSHAT and CDR2 FNYEAQ (reference sequence). Trimming left V 1 base short and J 9 bases short, with 7 bases between. CDR3 in DNA: TGTGCCAGCAGCTTAGATTTAGTTTCACCCCTCCACTTT. It codes for CASSLDLVSPLHF.

This clone is a singleton in its sample. The rearrangement uses TRBV5-8 and TRBJ2-3; no definite D call. There are 14 residues in the CDR3. CDR1 SGHTS and CDR2 YDEGEE come from the germline V gene. With 2 bases removed from V and 0 bases from J, the gap between germline ends came to 7 bases. This CDR3 reads CASSFKHSTDTQYF. CDR3 bases: TGTGCCAGCAGCTTTAAACATAGCACAGATACGCAGTATTTT.

This chain uses TRBV3-1 (or the pseudogene TRBV3-2) with TRBJ1-4; the D is unclear. The CDR3 sequence is 14 residues long. V dropped 5 bases and J dropped 5 bases, with 12 bases sitting between them. Germline CDR1 and CDR2: LGHDT and YNNKEL (reference sequence). The CDR3 region has the DNA TGTGCCAGCAGCGAAGTTGCGGGGAATGAAAAACTGTTTTTT. This codes for CASSEVAGNEKLFF.

This chain uses TRBV5-1 with TRBJ1-1; D is uncertain. The CDR3 runs 15 residues. Germline-derived CDR1 and CDR2 are SGHRS and YFSETQ. V was cut by 0 bases and J by 0 bases, with 9 bases left in between. CDR3 coding DNA: TGCGCCAGCAGCTTGGAGCCGTCTCTGAACACTGAAGCTTTCTTT. The encoded protein is CASSLEPSLNTEAFF.

V and J are TRBV9 and TRBJ1-3; 7 nucleotides agree with TRBD1. CDR1 and CDR2 (germline): SGDLS, YYNGEE. Germline trimming cut 7 bases from V and 0 bases from J; bases unmatched to any gene: 13. The CDR3 runs to 17 residues. CDR3 nucleotide sequence: TGTGCCAGCGGTTATACTAAGACAGGGAACTCTGGAAACACCATATATTTT. Translating gives CASGYTKTGNSGNTIYF.

This chain uses TRBV6-5 with TRBJ2-1, with D possibly being TRBD1 (5 bases). Germline V CDR1 and CDR2: MNHEY, SVGAGI. Trimming removed 8 bases at V and 9 bases at J, with 17 bases between. This CDR3 comprises 13 residues. The CDR3 sequence is CASVTTGVSEQFF. CDR3 DNA sequence: TGTGCCAGCGTCACCACAGGAGTTAGTGAGCAGTTCTTC.